These T cell receptor beta chains were read from a single sample in a study of human T cells and chemical hapten exposure. TCRdb re-derived calls from the RACE reads in MiXCR, one entry per CDR3 protein. The data contain approximately 100,000 distinct CDR3 sequences, roughly a tenth of them singletons. The sample consisted of whole blood, taken in connection with sensitization to the hapten diphenylcyclopropenone (DPC). These receptors were obtained from a woman aged 40 to 49 with alopecia areata. Some clones in this sample may be carry-over from other donors' samples. CDR3s include the opening cysteine and the closing phenylalanine or tryptophan. A D gene is named only where the DNA matches it firmly. Size is stated for part of the rows, as once, few or many counts, or as a class when the clone is expanded.

>few|NA|TRBJ2-1|TRBV3-1
CASRDNNYNEQFF
TGTGCCAGCCGGGACAACAATTACAATGAGCAGTTCTTC
>few|NA|TRBJ2-3|TRBV5-4
CASSPGGLPTDTQYF
TGTGCCAGCAGTCCCGGCGGCCTTCCCACAGATACGCAGTATTTT
>few|NA|TRBJ2-7|TRBV18
CASSPYIPDNEQYF
TGTGCCAGCTCACCCTATATACCCGATAACGAGCAGTACTTC
>many|TRBD1|TRBJ2-7|TRBV11-1
CASSPDRAYEQYF
TGTGCCAGCAGCCCCGACAGGGCCTACGAGCAGTACTTC
>many|TRBD1|TRBJ1-2|TRBV6-1
CASSERWGQGAVRYTF
TGTGCCAGCAGTGAACGGTGGGGGCAGGGGGCCGTTCGATACACCTTC
>NA|NA|TRBJ1-2|TRBV2
CASSERGDGYTF
TGTGCCAGCAGTGAAAGAGGGGATGGCTACACCTTC
>few|NA|TRBJ2-3|TRBV30
CAWSDSDPGGTDTQYF
TGTGCCTGGAGCGATTCTGATCCCGGCGGGACAGATACGCAGTATTTT
>many|NA|TRBJ1-1|TRBV9
CASSVEGDPEAFF
TGTGCCAGCAGCGTAGAGGGGGACCCCGAAGCTTTCTTT
>many|NA|TRBJ2-5|TRBV6-2/TRBV6-3
CASSSAGAGETQYF
TGTGCCAGCAGTTCCGCGGGGGCCGGGGAGACCCAGTACTTC
>many|TRBD1|TRBJ2-7|TRBV4-1
CASSPGTGISGSEQYF
TGCGCCAGCAGCCCCGGGACAGGGATCTCCGGGTCGGAGCAGTACTTC
>NA|NA|TRBJ1-6|TRBV27
CASSPTLFNTPLHF
TGTGCCAGCAGTCCGACTTTATTTAATACACCCCTCCACTTT
>few|NA|TRBJ2-7|TRBV5-1
CASSLVGNEQYF
TGCGCCAGCAGCTTGGTAGGGAACGAGCAGTACTTC
>NA|NA|TRBJ1-2|TRBV7-9
CASSPAGGFVGYTF
TGTGCCAGCAGCCCCGCGGGGGGCTTCGTTGGCTACACCTTC
>few|NA|TRBJ1-2|TRBV18
CASSPQGSNYGYTF
TGTGCCAGCTCACCACAGGGTTCTAACTATGGCTACACCTTC
>few|NA|TRBJ1-6|TRBV2
CASIADKAYNSPLHF
TGTGCCAGCATTGCGGACAAGGCCTATAATTCACCCCTCCACTTT
>many|NA|TRBJ2-1|TRBV12-3/TRBV12-4
CASSLGRRADEQFF
TGTGCCAGCAGTTTGGGGAGGAGGGCAGATGAGCAGTTCTTC
>many|TRBD2|TRBJ2-1|TRBV3-1
CASRGGDYNEQFF
TGTGCCAGCAGGGGGGGGGACTACAATGAGCAGTTCTTC
>many|NA|TRBJ2-1|TRBV10-3
CAIRGKGSNEQFF
TGTGCCATCAGGGGGAAAGGATCGAATGAGCAGTTCTTC
>few|NA|TRBJ1-2|TRBV20-1
CSARDEDAVGYTF
TGCAGTGCTAGAGATGAAGACGCGGTGGGCTACACCTTC
>many|TRBD1|TRBJ1-2|TRBV5-4
CASRYGTGAYGYTF
TGTGCCAGCAGATACGGGACAGGAGCCTATGGCTACACCTTC
>few|NA|TRBJ2-1|TRBV7-2
CASSLFLEQFF
TGTGCCAGCAGCTTATTTCTTGAGCAGTTCTTC
>many|NA|TRBJ1-6|TRBV6-2/TRBV6-3
CASSPRTEAASPLHF
TGTGCCAGCAGCCCCCGGACAGAGGCTGCTTCACCCCTCCACTTT
>NA|NA|TRBJ1-2|TRBV29-1
CSVDGASTGGGYTF
TGCAGCGTTGATGGGGCATCTACCGGGGGTGGCTACACCTTC
>many|NA|TRBJ1-5|TRBV12-3/TRBV12-4
CASSLSSNQPQHF
TGTGCCAGCAGTTTGAGTAGCAATCAGCCCCAGCATTTT
>few|TRBD1|TRBJ1-4|TRBV4-1
CASSQDPGQRIVEKLFF
TGCGCCAGCAGCCAAGATCCGGGACAGAGGATAGTAGAAAAACTGTTTTTT
>many|TRBD1|TRBJ1-2|TRBV2
CASSWGQGRLRGYTF
TGTGCCAGCAGTTGGGGACAGGGGCGTCTACGGGGCTACACCTTC
>NA|NA|TRBJ1-4|TRBV6-4
CASSVVSEKLFF
TGTGCCAGCAGTGTTGTCTCTGAAAAACTGTTTTTT
>few|TRBD1|TRBJ1-4|TRBV7-2
CASSTQGWGQGKKLFF
TGTGCCAGCAGCACGCAGGGCTGGGGACAGGGGAAAAAACTGTTTTTT
>many|NA|TRBJ1-5|TRBV18
CASSPDKGTLGQPQHF
TGTGCCAGCTCACCTGATAAAGGCACCCTAGGTCAGCCCCAGCATTTT
>few|NA|TRBJ1-4|TRBV7-2
CASSSYSATNEKLFF
TGTGCCAGCAGCTCTTACTCAGCAACTAATGAAAAACTGTTTTTT
>few|NA|TRBJ1-2|TRBV29-1
CSVAFSESGYTF
TGCAGCGTAGCCTTTTCGGAGAGCGGCTACACCTTC
>few|NA|TRBJ1-4|TRBV4-2
CASSQNPLGGGNNEKLFF
TGTGCCAGCAGCCAAAACCCTCTCGGGGGGGGGAATAATGAAAAACTGTTTTTT
>few|NA|TRBJ2-6|TRBV27
CASSLYWVSGANVLTF
TGTGCCAGCAGTTTATACTGGGTCTCTGGGGCCAACGTCCTGACTTTC
>NA|NA|TRBJ1-5|TRBV2
CASSDAGRKPRNQPQHF
TGTGCCAGCAGTGATGCCGGGCGAAAACCGCGCAATCAGCCCCAGCATTTT
>many|TRBD1|TRBJ2-7|TRBV5-1
CASSPDRDEQYF
TGCGCCAGCAGCCCGGACAGGGACGAGCAGTACTTC
>many|TRBD1|TRBJ2-7|TRBV7-2
CASSSDRGRGYEQYF
TGTGCCAGCAGCTCCGACAGGGGTAGGGGCTACGAGCAGTACTTC
>NA|TRBD1|TRBJ1-6|TRBV6-6
CASSSGTAYNSPLHF
TGTGCCAGCAGTTCCGGGACAGCCTATAATTCACCCCTCCACTTT
>NA|TRBD1|TRBJ1-2|TRBV7-2
CASSSYRGLVGYTF
TGTGCCAGCAGCTCCTACAGGGGGCTGGTTGGCTACACCTTC
>NA|TRBD1|TRBJ1-2|TRBV29-1
CSVADRGYGYTF
TGCAGCGTCGCTGACAGGGGCTATGGCTACACCTTC
>few|NA|TRBJ1-1|TRBV18
CASSPPESYNTEAFF
TGTGCCAGCTCACCACCGGAATCATACAACACTGAAGCTTTCTTT
>many|TRBD1|TRBJ2-3|TRBV20-1
CSARPQGAYDTQYF
TGCAGTGCTAGACCACAGGGGGCATATGATACGCAGTATTTT
>few|NA|TRBJ2-1|TRBV7-7
CASSPNPSREQFF
TGTGCCAGCAGCCCGAACCCTAGTCGTGAGCAGTTCTTC
>many|TRBD2|TRBJ2-1|TRBV3-1
CASSQAAGVYNEQFF
TGTGCCAGCAGCCAAGCAGCGGGGGTCTACAATGAGCAGTTCTTC
>few|NA|TRBJ2-4|TRBV12-2
CASRAREGAKNIQYF
TGTGCAAGTCGAGCCAGGGAGGGGGCCAAAAACATTCAGTACTTC
>many|NA|TRBJ1-1|TRBV2
CASSVGTTIRLNTEAFF
TGTGCCAGCAGTGTAGGGACCACCATTAGGTTGAACACTGAAGCTTTCTTT
>once|NA|TRBJ2-7|TRBV6-2/TRBV6-3
CASSRDATSSHYEQYF
TGTGCCAGCAGCCGAGATGCGACTAGTTCACACTACGAGCAGTACTTC
>NA|NA|TRBJ2-7|TRBV29-1
CSAGDGTYEQYF
TGCAGCGCCGGGGACGGCACCTACGAGCAGTACTTC
>many|NA|TRBJ2-7|TRBV20-1
CSARAQGDEQYF
TGCAGTGCTAGAGCGCAGGGAGACGAGCAGTACTTC